This T cell receptor beta chain derives from a study of identical twins. TCRdb re-derived calls from the 5' RACE reads in MiXCR, one entry per CDR3 protein. The sample contains about 220,000 distinct CDR3 sequences, approximately 6.8% of which appear only once. This clonotype showed up just a few times. Donors were all healthy Caucasians. CDR1 is MNHEY and CDR2 is SMNVEV in the germline V gene (reference sequence). Trimming took off 6 bases at V and 6 bases at J, with 15 bases between the two ends. This CDR3 region has 13 residues. This same sample was also taken into another study, of yellow fever vaccine responses in identical twins.

The source of this sequence is a woman between 18 and 29 years old in good health. Sequencing was done on a sample of CD8+ T cells sorted from blood. V and J are TRBV27 and TRBJ2-7; D may be TRBD1 (6 bases). CDR3 loop: CASSPTGPGEQYF. As DNA, the CDR3 is TGTGCCAGCAGCCCCACAGGGCCTGGCGAGCAGTACTTC.